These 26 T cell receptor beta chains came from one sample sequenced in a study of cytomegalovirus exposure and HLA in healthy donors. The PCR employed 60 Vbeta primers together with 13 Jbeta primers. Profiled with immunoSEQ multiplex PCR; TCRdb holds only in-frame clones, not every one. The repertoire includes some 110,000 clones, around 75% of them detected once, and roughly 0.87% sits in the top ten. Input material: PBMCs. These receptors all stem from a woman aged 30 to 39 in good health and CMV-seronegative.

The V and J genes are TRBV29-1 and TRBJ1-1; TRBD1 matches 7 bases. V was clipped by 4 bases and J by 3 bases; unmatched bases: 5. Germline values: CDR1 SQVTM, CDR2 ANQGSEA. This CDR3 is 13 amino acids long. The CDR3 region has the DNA TGCAGCGTTGCGACAGGGCTCGACACTGAAGCTTTCTTT. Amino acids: CSVATGLDTEAFF. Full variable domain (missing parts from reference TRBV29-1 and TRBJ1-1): SAVISQKPSRDICQRGTSLTIQCQVDSQVTMMFWYRQQPGQSLTLIATANQGSEATYESGFVIDKFPISRPNLTFSTLTVSNMSPEDSSIYLCSVATGLDTEAFFGQGTRLTVV.

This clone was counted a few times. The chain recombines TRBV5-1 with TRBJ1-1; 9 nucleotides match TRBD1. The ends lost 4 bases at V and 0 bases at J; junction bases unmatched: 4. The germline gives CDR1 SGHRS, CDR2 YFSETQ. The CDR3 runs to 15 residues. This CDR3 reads CASSLGTGLNTEAFF. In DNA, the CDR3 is TGCGCCAGCAGCCTAGGGACAGGGCTGAACACTGAAGCTTTCTTT.

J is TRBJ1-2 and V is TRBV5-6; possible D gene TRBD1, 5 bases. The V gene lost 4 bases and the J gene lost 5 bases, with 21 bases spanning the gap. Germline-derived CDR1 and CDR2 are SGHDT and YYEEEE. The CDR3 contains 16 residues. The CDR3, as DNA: TGTGCCAGCAGCACTCCAAACCCTACAGGAGATTATGGCTACACCTTC. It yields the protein CASSTPNPTGDYGYTF.

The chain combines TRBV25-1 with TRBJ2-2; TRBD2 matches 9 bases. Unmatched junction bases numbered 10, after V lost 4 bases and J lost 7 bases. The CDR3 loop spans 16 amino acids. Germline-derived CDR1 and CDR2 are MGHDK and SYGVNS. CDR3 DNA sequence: TGTGCCAGCAGTGTTCGGCTAGCGGGATATTTCGGGGAGCTGTTTTTT. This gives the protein CASSVRLAGYFGELFF.

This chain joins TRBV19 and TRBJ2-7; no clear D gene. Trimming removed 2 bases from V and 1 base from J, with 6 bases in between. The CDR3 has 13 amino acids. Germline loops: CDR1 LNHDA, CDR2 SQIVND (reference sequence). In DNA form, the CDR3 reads TGTGCCAGTAGTATACAGTCTTCCTACGAGCAGTACTTC. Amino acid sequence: CASSIQSSYEQYF.

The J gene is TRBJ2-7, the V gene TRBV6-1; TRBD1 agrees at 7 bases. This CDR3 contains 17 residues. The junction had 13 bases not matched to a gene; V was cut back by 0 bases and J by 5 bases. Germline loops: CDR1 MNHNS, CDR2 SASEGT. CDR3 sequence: CASSEAIWTGRRDEQYF. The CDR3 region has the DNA TGTGCCAGCAGTGAAGCGATATGGACAGGAAGGCGAGACGAGCAGTACTTC.

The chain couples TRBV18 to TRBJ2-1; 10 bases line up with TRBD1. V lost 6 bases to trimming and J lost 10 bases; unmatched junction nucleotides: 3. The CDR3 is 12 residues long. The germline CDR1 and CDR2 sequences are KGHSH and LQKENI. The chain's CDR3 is CASSDRGVEQFF. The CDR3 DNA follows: TGTGCCAGCTCGGACAGGGGGGTGGAGCAGTTCTTC.

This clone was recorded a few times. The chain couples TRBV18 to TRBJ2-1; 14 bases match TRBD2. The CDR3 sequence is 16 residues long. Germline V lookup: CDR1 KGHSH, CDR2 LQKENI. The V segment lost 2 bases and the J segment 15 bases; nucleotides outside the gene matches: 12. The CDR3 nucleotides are TGTGCCAGCTCACCAGGGACAGGGACTAGCGGGGGCCGTGGGTTCTTC. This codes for CASSPGTGTSGGRGFF.

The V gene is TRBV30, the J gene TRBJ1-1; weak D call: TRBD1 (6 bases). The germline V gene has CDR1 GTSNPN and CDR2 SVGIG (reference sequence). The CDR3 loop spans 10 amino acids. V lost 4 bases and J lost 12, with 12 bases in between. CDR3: CAWIGTKTFF. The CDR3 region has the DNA TGTGCCTGGATCGGGACAAAAACTTTCTTT. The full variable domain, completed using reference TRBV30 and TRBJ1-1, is SQTIHQWPATLVQPVGSPLSLECTVEGTSNPNLYWYRQAAGRGLQLLFYSVGIGQISSEVPQNLSASRPQDRQFILSSKKLLLSDSGFYLCAWIGTKTFFGQGTRLTVV.

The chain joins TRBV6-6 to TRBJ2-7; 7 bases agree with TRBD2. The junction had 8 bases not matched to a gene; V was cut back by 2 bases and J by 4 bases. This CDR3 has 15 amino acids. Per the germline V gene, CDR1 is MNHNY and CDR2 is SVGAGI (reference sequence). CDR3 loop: CASSYPGLPEYEQYF. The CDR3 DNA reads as TGTGCCAGCAGTTACCCGGGACTACCAGAATACGAGCAGTACTTC.

As DNA, the CDR3 is TGTGCCAGCAGCTACAGGGGCCCGGATGGTGAAGCTTTCTTT. It translates to CASSYRGPDGEAFF. This sequence joins TRBV6-5 and TRBJ1-1; 7 bases map to TRBD1. The ends lost 6 bases at V and 7 bases at J; junction bases unmatched: 11. The CDR3 totals 14 residues. The germline V gene has CDR1 MNHEY and CDR2 SVGAGI.

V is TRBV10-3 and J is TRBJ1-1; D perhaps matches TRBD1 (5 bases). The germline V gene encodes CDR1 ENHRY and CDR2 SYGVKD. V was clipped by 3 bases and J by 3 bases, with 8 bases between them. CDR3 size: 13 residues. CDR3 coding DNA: TGTGCCATCAGTGAACGGGGGGACACTGAAGCTTTCTTT. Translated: CAISERGDTEAFF.

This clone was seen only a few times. Written as DNA, the CDR3 is TGCAGCGTTCGACAGCTTACTAGCGGGGAAACCTACGAGCAGTACTTC. It yields the protein CSVRQLTSGETYEQYF. The chain recombines TRBV29-1 with TRBJ2-7; TRBD2 matches 10 bases. Germline CDR1 reads SQVTM; CDR2 reads ANQGSEA. The trim removed 5 bases at V and 2 bases at J, leaving 12 bases unmatched. The CDR3 loop spans 16 amino acids.

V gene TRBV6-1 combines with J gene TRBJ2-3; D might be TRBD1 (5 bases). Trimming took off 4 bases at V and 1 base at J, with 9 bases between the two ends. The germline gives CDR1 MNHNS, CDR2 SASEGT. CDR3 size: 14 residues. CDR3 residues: CASSVGVGTDTQYF. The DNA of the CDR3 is TGTGCCAGCAGTGTAGGGGTTGGCACAGATACGCAGTATTTT.

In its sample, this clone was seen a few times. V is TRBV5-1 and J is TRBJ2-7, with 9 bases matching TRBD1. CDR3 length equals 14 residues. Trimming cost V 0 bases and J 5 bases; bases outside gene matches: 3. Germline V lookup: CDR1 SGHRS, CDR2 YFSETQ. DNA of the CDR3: TGCGCCAGCAGCTTGGGACAGGGGGGGCACGAGCAGTACTTC. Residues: CASSLGQGGHEQYF.

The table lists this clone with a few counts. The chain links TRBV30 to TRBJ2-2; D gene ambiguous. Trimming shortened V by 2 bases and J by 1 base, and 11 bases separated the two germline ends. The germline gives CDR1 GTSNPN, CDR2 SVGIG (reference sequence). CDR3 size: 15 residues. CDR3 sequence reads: CAWSTSRLNTGELFF. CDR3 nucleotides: TGTGCCTGGAGTACGAGCAGGCTGAACACCGGGGAGCTGTTTTTT. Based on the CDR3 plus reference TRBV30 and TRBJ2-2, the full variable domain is SQTIHQWPATLVQPVGSPLSLECTVEGTSNPNLYWYRQAAGRGLQLLFYSVGIGQISSEVPQNLSASRPQDRQFILSSKKLLLSDSGFYLCAWSTSRLNTGELFFGEGSRLTVL.

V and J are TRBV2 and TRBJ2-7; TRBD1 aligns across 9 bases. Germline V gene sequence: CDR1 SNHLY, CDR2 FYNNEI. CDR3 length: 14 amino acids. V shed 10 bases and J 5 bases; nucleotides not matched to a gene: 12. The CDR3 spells CATRGGQGRNEQYF. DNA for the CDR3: TGTGCCACCAGGGGAGGACAGGGGAGGAACGAGCAGTACTTC.

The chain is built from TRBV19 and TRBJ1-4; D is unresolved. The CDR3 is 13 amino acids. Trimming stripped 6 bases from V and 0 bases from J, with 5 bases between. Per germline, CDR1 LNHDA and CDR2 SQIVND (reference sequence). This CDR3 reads CASSSATNEKLFF. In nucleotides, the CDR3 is TGTGCCAGTAGCAGTGCAACTAATGAAAAACTGTTTTTT.

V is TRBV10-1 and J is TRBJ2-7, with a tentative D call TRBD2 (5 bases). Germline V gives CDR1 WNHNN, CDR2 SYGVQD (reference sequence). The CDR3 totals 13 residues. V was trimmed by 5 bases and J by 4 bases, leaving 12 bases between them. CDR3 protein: CASSPSSEYEQYF. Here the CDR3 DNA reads TGCGCCAGCAGTCCTAGCAGCGAATACGAGCAGTACTTC.

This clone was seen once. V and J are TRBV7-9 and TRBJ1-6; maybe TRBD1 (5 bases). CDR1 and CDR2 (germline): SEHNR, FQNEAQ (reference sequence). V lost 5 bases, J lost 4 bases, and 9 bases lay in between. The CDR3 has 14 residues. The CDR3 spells CASSEQVYNSPLHF. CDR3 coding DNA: TGTGCCAGCAGCGAACAGGTTTATAATTCACCCCTCCACTTT.

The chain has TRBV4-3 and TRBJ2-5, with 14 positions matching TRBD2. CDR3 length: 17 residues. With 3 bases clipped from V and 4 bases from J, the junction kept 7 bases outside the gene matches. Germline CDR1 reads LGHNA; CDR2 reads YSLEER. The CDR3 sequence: CASSQAPGLAGVETQYF. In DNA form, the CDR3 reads TGCGCCAGCAGCCAGGCTCCGGGACTAGCGGGGGTAGAGACCCAGTACTTC.

The CDR3: CAWTDRDVEKLFF. The DNA for the CDR3 is TGTGCCTGGACCGACAGGGATGTTGAAAAACTGTTTTTT. This sequence joins TRBV30 and TRBJ1-4; 7 nucleotides line up with TRBD1. The CDR3 contains 13 residues. CDR1 GTSNPN and CDR2 SVGIG come from the germline V gene (reference sequence). Unmatched junction bases numbered 6, after V lost 4 bases and J lost 7 bases.

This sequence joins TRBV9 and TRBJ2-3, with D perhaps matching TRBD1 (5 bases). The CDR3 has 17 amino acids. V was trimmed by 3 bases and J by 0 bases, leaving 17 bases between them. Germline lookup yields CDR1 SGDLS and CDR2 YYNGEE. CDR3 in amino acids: CASSAQTDLHSTDTQYF. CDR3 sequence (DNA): TGTGCCAGCAGCGCACAGACAGACCTTCACAGCACAGATACGCAGTATTTT.

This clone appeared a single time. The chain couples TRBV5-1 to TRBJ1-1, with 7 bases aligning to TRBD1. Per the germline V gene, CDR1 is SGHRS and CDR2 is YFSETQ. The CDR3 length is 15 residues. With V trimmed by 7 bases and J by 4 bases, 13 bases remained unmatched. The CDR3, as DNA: TGCGCCAGCTCGCCCTTGTCTAACAGGGGCACTGAAGCTTTCTTT. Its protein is CASSPLSNRGTEAFF.

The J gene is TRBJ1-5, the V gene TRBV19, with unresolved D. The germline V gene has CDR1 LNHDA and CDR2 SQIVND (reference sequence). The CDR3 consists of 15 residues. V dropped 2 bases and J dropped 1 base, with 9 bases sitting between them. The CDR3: CASSIIAGSNQPQHF. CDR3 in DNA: TGTGCCAGTAGTATAATTGCTGGCAGCAATCAGCCCCAGCATTTT.

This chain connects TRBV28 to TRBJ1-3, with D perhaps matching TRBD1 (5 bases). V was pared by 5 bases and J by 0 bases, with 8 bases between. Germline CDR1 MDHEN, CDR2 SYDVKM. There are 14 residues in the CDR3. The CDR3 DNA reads TGTGCCAGCAGTCCGGGGGGCTCTGGAAACACCATATATTTT. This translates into CASSPGGSGNTIYF.